This T cell receptor (beta chain) was found in a study of cytomegalovirus exposure and HLA in healthy donors. Overall study findings and caveats: Segments of the TCR beta V type were, in most cases, productive about 87% or about 30% of the time in an earlier analysis. Among immune exposure information, only CMV serostatus was available.

Primers: 60 Vbeta forward and 13 Jbeta reverse. Assay used: immunoSEQ multiplex PCR; TCRdb lists only in-frame clones, some missing. Seen here are 200,000 or so clones, roughly 80% observed once, and the top ten hold approximately 2.1%. The CDR3 loop spans 13 amino acids. Trimming took off 8 bases at V and 9 bases at J, with 17 bases between the two ends. Germline values: CDR1 MNHNS, CDR2 SASEGT. In regard to this clone: What it binds is not known.

The rearrangement joins TRBV6-1 to TRBJ2-1; D possibly corresponds to TRBD1 (5 bases). The receptor was derived from a woman aged 30 to 39 in good health and CMV-seropositive. Sequenced sample: PBMCs. CDR3 DNA sequence: TGTGCCAGCCACCCTAGAGAAAGGGGTGAGCAGTTCTTC. Protein sequence: CASHPRERGEQFF.